These T cell receptor beta chains were read from a single sample in a study of T cell responses to AZD1222 COVID-19 vaccine. Profiled with immunoSEQ multiplex PCR; TCRdb holds only in-frame clones, not every one. The repertoire has approximately 72,000 clones, 80% to 90% of them found once; the top ten carry 25% to 35%. The material sequenced was peripheral blood, taken 28 days after the second AZD1222 dose. The receptors come from an adult who received the AZD1222 COVID-19 vaccine. CDR3s include the opening cysteine and the closing phenylalanine or tryptophan.

v_gene: TRBV7-2; CDR3aa: CASSFGLAGSYEQYF
v_gene: TRBV27; CDR3aa: CASHPAQSARFSYNEQFF
v_gene: TRBV4-1; CDR3aa: CASSQDRDRGGTQYF
v_gene: TRBV6-5; CDR3aa: CASSQNTGNTDTQYF
v_gene: TRBV3-1/TRBV3-2; CDR3aa: CASSQDIGEQPQHF
v_gene: TRBV6-5; CDR3aa: CASSYGQGSHYEQYF
v_gene: TRBV15; CDR3aa: CATSRDFQESNQPQHF
v_gene: TRBV5-8; CDR3aa: CASSLEVAGVEYF
v_gene: TRBV5-1; CDR3aa: CASSLGEPTDTQYF
v_gene: TRBV29-1; CDR3aa: CSVEAGGPQSYEQYF
v_gene: TRBV19; CDR3aa: CASSIMEANQPQHF
v_gene: TRBV11-3; CDR3aa: CASSTGLLNTEAFF
v_gene: TRBV18; CDR3aa: CASSQGGNEKLFF
v_gene: TRBV9; CDR3aa: CASSGRGAYTGELFF
v_gene: TRBV30; CDR3aa: CAWSPGGNRELFF
v_gene: TRBV19; CDR3aa: CASNTRDRPYEQYF
v_gene: TRBV19; CDR3aa: CASSIEKTKKLFF
v_gene: TRBV7-8; CDR3aa: CASSLAGGAEVEQYF
v_gene: TRBV6-5; CDR3aa: CASSRAGFNEKLFF
v_gene: TRBV29-1; CDR3aa: CSVSGLAGGQTDTQYF
v_gene: TRBV9; CDR3aa: CASSVEVGTGNTIYF
v_gene: TRBV6-5; CDR3aa: CASSSAATNLRGQYF
v_gene: TRBV9; CDR3aa: CASSTGTGPTEQYF
v_gene: TRBV6-5; CDR3aa: CASSTRGGANYGYTF
v_gene: TRBV5-4; CDR3aa: CASSFPGLAGGGETQYF
v_gene: TRBV6-4; CDR3aa: CASSDGASLGYTF
v_gene: TRBV29-1; CDR3aa: CSVGDSRYEQYF
v_gene: TRBV19; CDR3aa: CASSIDRAAFF
v_gene: TRBV18; CDR3aa: CASSPGQIYEAFF
v_gene: TRBV11-3; CDR3aa: CASSPSGRSYEQYF
v_gene: TRBV19; CDR3aa: CASSIDWDNGYTF
v_gene: TRBV20-1; CDR3aa: CSALNLNEQFF
v_gene: TRBV27; CDR3aa: CASSLFPGGSYEQYF
v_gene: TRBV7-3; CDR3aa: CASSLQGAKNTGELFF
v_gene: TRBV11-2; CDR3aa: CASSRNPGLAGTYEQYF
v_gene: TRBV5-4; CDR3aa: CASSLQSSGRNEQFF
v_gene: TRBV12-5; CDR3aa: CASGFLDTQYF
v_gene: TRBV7-8; CDR3aa: CASSYPTWRERRYEQFF
v_gene: TRBV7-3; CDR3aa: CASRPRAGVGYEQFF
v_gene: TRBV28; CDR3aa: CASSPAGQGASTEAFF
v_gene: TRBV2; CDR3aa: CASSEAWPNYEQYF
v_gene: TRBV7-2; CDR3aa: CASSPNGGNSYEQYF
v_gene: TRBV7-8; CDR3aa: CASSPRDRDHEQFF
v_gene: TRBV4-1; CDR3aa: CASSQDQYFLDEQFF
v_gene: TRBV4-1; CDR3aa: CATSPSPGFQETQYF